One sample yielded the 23 T cell receptor beta chains listed below, sequenced in a study of T cell repertoires in cytomegalovirus infection. TCRdb redid the calling of the reads with MiXCR, one entry per CDR3 protein. This sample has roughly 730,000 distinct CDR3 sequences, with 30% to 40% found just once. The antigens of these receptors remain unknown. Sequenced material: cultured PBMCs, taken from culture after CMV antigen stimulation. The receptors stem from a human donor in good health (CMV status not recorded). Some clones in this sample may be carry-over from other donors' samples.

This clonotype turned up a few times. This chain uses TRBV6-2 or TRBV6-3 with TRBJ2-1; tentatively, D is TRBD2 (6 bases). CDR1 MNHEY and CDR2 SVGEGT come from the germline V gene. Trimming cost V 6 bases and J 4 bases, with 10 bases left between them. This CDR3 comprises 13 residues. The CDR3 DNA reads TGTGCCAGCAGGCGGGACGGGTACAATGAGCAGTTCTTC. Amino acids: CASRRDGYNEQFF.

V gene TRBV18 combines with J gene TRBJ1-4; TRBD1 might be the D (6 bases). Germline assignment: CDR1 KGHSH and CDR2 LQKENI. Between the trimmed V and J ends, which lost 3 bases and 6 bases, there was a span of 11 bases. This CDR3 spans 14 amino acids. DNA for the CDR3: TGTGCCAGCTCACCTTCTAGACAGGATGAAAAACTGTTTTTT. This gives the protein CASSPSRQDEKLFF.

This clonotype appeared a few times. This rearrangement joins TRBV4-2 to TRBJ2-2; 10 bases fit TRBD2. This CDR3 is 17 amino acids long. CDR1 is LGHNA and CDR2 is YNFKEQ in the germline V gene. V was clipped by 4 bases and J by 3 bases; unmatched bases: 8. CDR3 sequence reads: CASSRAGGRLDTGELFF. CDR3 DNA: TGTGCCAGCAGCCGAGCGGGGGGGCGTCTTGACACCGGGGAGCTGTTTTTT.

The chain uses TRBV4-2 and TRBJ2-5; 8 nucleotides line up with TRBD1. The V gene's germline CDR1 is LGHNA and CDR2 YNFKEQ. V lost 3 bases and J lost 0; bases outside the gene matches: 6. CDR3 length: 16 residues. In DNA form, the CDR3 reads TGTGCCAGCAGCCAGGTGGGACAGGTCAACCAAGAGACCCAGTACTTC. Residues: CASSQVGQVNQETQYF.

This clonotype turned up a few times. The chain recombines TRBV6-1 with TRBJ1-6; no firm D call. Deletions cut 2 bases from V and 8 bases from J, with 10 bases between. Germline V gives CDR1 MNHNS, CDR2 SASEGT. The CDR3 length is 14 residues. CDR3 DNA sequence: TGTGCCAGCAGTGAACTACGGTCTGATTCACCCCTCCACTTT. It encodes CASSELRSDSPLHF.

This chain uses TRBV20-1 with TRBJ1-1; TRBD1 might be the D (5 bases). The CDR3 is 15 amino acids. Trimming shortened V by 0 bases and J by 3 bases, and 14 bases separated the two germline ends. The germline V gene has CDR1 DFQATT and CDR2 SNEGSKA (reference sequence). For the CDR3, the DNA is TGCAGTGCTAGAGATAGTGGGGGAGGGGACACTGAAGCTTTCTTT. This sequence encodes CSARDSGGGDTEAFF.

As concerns this clonotype: A much larger clone is a single base away; this may be a read error. The rearrangement links TRBV7-3 to TRBJ2-7; D not resolved. The V gene's germline CDR1 is SGHTA and CDR2 FQGTGA. The CDR3 is 12 residues long. V was shortened by 2 bases and J by 2 bases, with 4 bases between the two germline ends. The CDR3 sequence: CASSLWPYEQYF. The CDR3 DNA reads as TGTGCCAGCAGCTTATGGCCCTACGAGCAGTACTTC.

The chain has TRBV6-1 and TRBJ1-1; D unclear. In germline, CDR1 is MNHNS, CDR2 SASEGT. The CDR3 runs 15 residues. V dropped 5 bases and J dropped 2 bases, with 15 bases sitting between them. The CDR3 here is CASSYVTHGNTEAFF. The CDR3 DNA reads as TGTGCCAGCAGTTATGTGACACATGGAAACACTGAAGCTTTCTTT.

This clonotype has just a few counts. The chain has TRBV14 and TRBJ2-7; TRBD1 agrees at 10 bases. Per the germline V gene, CDR1 is SGHDN and CDR2 is FVKESK. The CDR3 is 14 residues long. Trimming took 4 bases from V and 4 from J; bases not matched to a gene: 4. The DNA for the CDR3 is TGTGCCAGCAGCCGACAGGGGGCTGGGTACGAGCAGTACTTC. It encodes CASSRQGAGYEQYF.

This clonotype turned up a few times. The chain carries TRBV6-2 or TRBV6-3 and TRBJ2-1; D possibly corresponds to TRBD2 (6 bases). The CDR3 contains 14 residues. The germline gives CDR1 MNHEY, CDR2 SVGEGT. V lost 6 bases to trimming and J lost 3 bases, with 12 bases between them. As DNA, the CDR3 is TGTGCCAGCAGAAGGGGCGGGGACTACAATGAGCAGTTCTTC. It translates to CASRRGGDYNEQFF.

The chain couples TRBV6-1 to TRBJ1-1, with a possible D match to TRBD1 (6 bases). V dropped 5 bases and J dropped 4 bases, with 14 bases sitting between them. The CDR3 runs 14 residues. The germline gives CDR1 MNHNS, CDR2 SASEGT. CDR3 sequence: CASSLQGRGTEAFF. CDR3 coding DNA: TGTGCCAGCAGTCTACAGGGAAGGGGCACTGAAGCTTTCTTT.

This clonotype was observed a few times. The V gene is TRBV25-1, the J gene TRBJ2-7; D not resolved. The CDR3 runs 15 residues. The germline CDR1 and CDR2 sequences are MGHDK and SYGVNS. Trimming took off 5 bases at V and 3 bases at J, with 17 bases between the two ends. Here the CDR3 DNA reads TGTGCCAGCAGTACCCCACCACCCGGGCGCTACGAGCAGTACTTC. Translating gives CASSTPPPGRYEQYF.

This clonotype occurred a few times. This chain links TRBV30 with TRBJ2-3; either TRBD1 or TRBD2 may supply D (5 bases each). The CDR3 totals 14 residues. The ends were cut back, 4 bases at V and 3 bases at J, with 14 bases in the middle. The germline gives CDR1 GTSNPN, CDR2 SVGIG (reference sequence). DNA for the CDR3: TGTGCCTGGAATTTGGGGGTTGGTACAGATACGCAGTATTTT. Its protein product is CAWNLGVGTDTQYF.

V usage is TRBV11-2 and J usage is TRBJ1-2, with D tentatively TRBD1 (5 bases). Germline CDR1 is SGHAT and CDR2 is FQNNGV. The CDR3 has 19 residues. Trimming left V 5 bases short and J 0 bases short, with 25 bases between. CDR3 sequence reads: CASSGERDGWWGANYGYTF. DNA of the CDR3: TGTGCCAGCAGCGGCGAACGGGACGGGTGGTGGGGGGCTAACTATGGCTACACCTTC. Combining the CDR3 with reference TRBV11-2 and TRBJ1-2 gives the whole variable domain EAGVAQSPRYKIIEKRQSVAFWCNPISGHATLYWYQQILGQGPKLLIQFQNNGVVDDSQLPKDRFSAERLKGVDSTLKIQPAKLEDSAVYLCASSGERDGWWGANYGYTFGSGTRLTVV.

In this sample, this clonotype turned up many times. Relative to the germline gene, one junction end is altered; a read error may explain this. CDR3: CASSLGRVNTEAFF. CDR3 in DNA: TGTGCCAGCAGCTTAGGGAGGGTTAACACTGAAGCTTTCTTT. This chain uses TRBV12-3 or TRBV12-4 with TRBJ1-1; no firm D call. This CDR3 has 14 residues.

This clonotype was observed a few times. V gene TRBV20-1 combines with J gene TRBJ1-2; D unclear. Germline CDR1 reads DFQATT; CDR2 reads SNEGSKA (reference sequence). Deletions cut 1 base from V and 5 bases from J, with 11 bases between. The CDR3 consists of 13 residues. CDR3 coding DNA: TGCAGTGCTAGAGGGGTCTCTGGATATGGCTACACCTTC. It yields the protein CSARGVSGYGYTF.

This clonotype has just a few counts. The J gene is TRBJ2-3, the V gene TRBV7-8, with a weak D call TRBD2 (6 bases). Per the germline V gene, CDR1 is SGHVS and CDR2 is FQNEAQ. The CDR3 loop spans 12 amino acids. The germline V and J ends were trimmed by 8 bases and 2 bases, with 8 bases remaining between them. Here the CDR3 DNA reads TGTGCCAGCCGGCGGGACACAGATACGCAGTATTTT. Translated: CASRRDTDTQYF.

This clonotype was seen ten or more times. The chain combines TRBV7-8 with TRBJ1-3; D is undetermined. The germline CDR1 and CDR2 sequences are SGHVS and FQNEAQ. The V gene lost 8 bases and the J gene lost 0 bases, with 11 bases spanning the gap. The CDR3 is made up of 14 amino acids. Here the CDR3 DNA reads TGTGCCAGCGGCCTGGGATTCTCTGGAAACACCATATATTTT. Its protein product is CASGLGFSGNTIYF.

This clonotype was detected many times. This chain joins TRBV4-1 and TRBJ1-2; D uncertain. The germline V gene encodes CDR1 MGHRA and CDR2 YSYEKL. V was pared by 0 bases and J by 7 bases, with 12 bases between. This CDR3 has 14 residues. CDR3 protein: CASSQDSGAPGYTF. CDR3 coding DNA: TGCGCCAGCAGCCAAGATTCGGGAGCTCCTGGCTACACCTTC.

This sequence joins TRBV10-3 and TRBJ2-5; D call uncertain. Between the trimmed V and J ends, which lost 3 bases and 2 bases, there was a span of 10 bases. Germline CDR1 is ENHRY and CDR2 is SYGVKD. The CDR3 length is 14 residues. The DNA for the CDR3 is TGTGCCATCAGTGAAAAGGTCTTTCAAGAGACCCAGTACTTC. Protein: CAISEKVFQETQYF.

The V call is TRBV7-9, the J call TRBJ1-5, with D possibly matching TRBD1 (6 bases). This CDR3 has 14 residues. Germline lookup yields CDR1 SEHNR and CDR2 FQNEAQ (reference sequence). V was clipped by 5 bases and J by 7 bases, with 15 bases between them. The CDR3 nucleotides read TGTGCCAGCAGCGTACAGGGTATGGGCCAGCCCCAGCATTTT. Residues: CASSVQGMGQPQHF.

V is TRBV11-2 and J is TRBJ1-3; D possibly corresponds to TRBD1 (5 bases). CDR3 size: 15 residues. The V end was cut by 5 bases, the J end by 7 bases, with 18 bases between. In germline, CDR1 is SGHAT, CDR2 FQNNGV. CDR3 sequence reads: CASSLMGGSGNTIYF. CDR3 bases: TGTGCCAGCAGCCTGATGGGGGGTTCGGGTAACACCATATATTTT. Full variable domain (remainder filled in from reference TRBV11-2 and TRBJ1-3): EAGVAQSPRYKIIEKRQSVAFWCNPISGHATLYWYQQILGQGPKLLIQFQNNGVVDDSQLPKDRFSAERLKGVDSTLKIQPAKLEDSAVYLCASSLMGGSGNTIYFGEGSWLTVV.

The genes are TRBV5-1 and TRBJ2-7; D possibly corresponds to TRBD2 (7 bases). The CDR3 has 16 residues. Trimming left V 4 bases short and J 3 bases short, with 20 bases between. Germline lookup yields CDR1 SGHRS and CDR2 YFSETQ. Here the CDR3 reads CASSRGGGILRYEQYF. In DNA form, the CDR3 reads TGCGCCAGCAGCCGCGGGGGCGGAATTCTCCGCTACGAGCAGTACTTC.